The 9 T cell receptor beta chains presented below share a single source sample, sequenced in a study of T cells in Graves' hyperthyroidism and ophthalmopathy. Amplification yielded TCR beta CDR3 regions, with RNA transcripts as the source. The TCR CDR3 was amplified in a first-round RT-PCR using the HTBI primer set. MiXCR was run by TCRdb on the multiplex PCR reads, yielding one entry per CDR3 protein. The table includes under 200,000 distinct CDR3 sequences, about 9.4% detected once. Source material: blood. The receptors derive from a woman aged 18 to 35 with Graves' hyperthyroidism that later progressed to Graves' ophthalmopathy.

This clonotype appeared a few times. CDR3 nucleotide sequence: TGCGCCAGCAGCTTGACACAGGGTCAAGCCAAAAACATTCAGTACTTC. This codes for CASSLTQGQAKNIQYF. This chain links TRBV5-1 with TRBJ2-4; D is possibly TRBD1 (6 bases). The CDR3 is 16 residues long. The germline V and J ends were trimmed by 1 base and 0 bases, with 11 bases remaining between them. Germline V gene lookup returns CDR1 SGHRS and CDR2 YFSETQ. The entire variable domain, with the rest obtained from reference TRBV5-1 and TRBJ2-4, is as follows: KAGVTQTPRYLIKTRGQQVTLSCSPISGHRSVSWYQQTPGQGLQFLFEYFSETQRNKGNFPGRFSGRQFSNSRSEMNVSTLELGDSALYLCASSLTQGQAKNIQYFGAGTRLSVL.

This clonotype has a handful of counts. V is TRBV6-6 and J is TRBJ2-7; D gene uncertain. CDR3 length equals 16 residues. V lost 2 bases and J lost 0, with 14 bases in between. The V gene's germline CDR1 is MNHNY and CDR2 SVGAGI (reference sequence). The CDR3 loop reads CASSYTLSTSSYEQYF. CDR3 coding DNA: TGTGCCAGCAGTTACACACTCTCTACAAGCTCCTACGAGCAGTACTTC.

The chain recombines TRBV7-9 with TRBJ2-5; weak D call: TRBD1 (6 bases). CDR3 length: 15 residues. CDR1 and CDR2 from the germline V gene are SEHNR and FQNEAQ (reference sequence). V lost 5 bases, J lost 4 bases, and 17 bases lay in between. The CDR3 DNA reads TGTGCCAGCAGCATATCAAACAGGGTAGGAGAGACCCAGTACTTC. This encodes CASSISNRVGETQYF. Together with reference TRBV7-9 and TRBJ2-5, the CDR3 gives the full variable domain: DTGVSQNPRHKITKRGQNVTFRCDPISEHNRLYWYRQTLGQGPEFLTYFQNEAQLEKSRLLSDRFSAERPKGSFSTLEIQRTEQGDSAMYLCASSISNRVGETQYFGPGTRLLVL.

This clonotype was detected ten times or more. The V and J genes are TRBV7-2 and TRBJ2-7; maybe TRBD2 (6 bases). This CDR3 has 14 amino acids. V was shortened by 5 bases and J by 1 base, with 12 bases between the two germline ends. Germline CDR1 is SGHTA and CDR2 is FQGNSA. The CDR3 region has the DNA TGTGCCAGCAGCGCGGGACTGCAATCCTACGAGCAGTACTTC. Residues: CASSAGLQSYEQYF.

This clonotype was counted between two and nine times. The chain employs TRBV4-1 and TRBJ2-7; D gene uncertain. Trimming cost V 4 bases and J 6 bases, with 13 bases left between them. Germline loops: CDR1 MGHRA, CDR2 YSYEKL. The CDR3 length is 13 residues. The DNA for the CDR3 is TGCGCCAGCAGCCTTGTCCAAGGAGCCGAGCAGTACTTC. Its protein is CASSLVQGAEQYF.

This clonotype was recorded at least ten times. For the CDR3, the DNA is TGTGCCAGCAGCGTTCCAGGGGAGGGTAACTATGGCTACACCTTC. Translating it yields CASSVPGEGNYGYTF. The chain has TRBV28 and TRBJ1-2; a weak D match, TRBD1 (6 bases). The CDR3 is 15 residues long. V was clipped by 6 bases and J by 1 base, with 15 bases between them. Germline V gives CDR1 MDHEN, CDR2 SYDVKM.

This clonotype was detected only a few times. The J gene is TRBJ1-5, the V gene TRBV30, with a possible D match to TRBD1 (6 bases). V lost 7 bases, J lost 2 bases, and 18 bases lay in between. This CDR3 region has 15 residues. From germline, CDR1 is GTSNPN and CDR2 SVGIG (reference sequence). The chain's CDR3 is CALEQTGAGNQPQHF. DNA of the CDR3: TGTGCCTTGGAACAAACGGGGGCAGGCAATCAGCCCCAGCATTTT.

This clonotype came up many times. The rearrangement uses TRBV11-2 and TRBJ1-1; weak D call: TRBD1 (6 bases). CDR1 SGHAT and CDR2 FQNNGV come from the germline V gene. V gave up 2 bases and J gave up 6 bases, with 10 bases separating them. CDR3 size: 13 residues. The CDR3 sequence is CASSLFTGSEAFF. The CDR3 DNA reads as TGTGCCAGCAGCTTATTTACAGGGTCTGAAGCTTTCTTT.

This clonotype was detected ten times or more. The V and J genes are TRBV15 and TRBJ1-2; D not certain. The CDR3 sequence is 14 residues long. The germline gives CDR1 LNHNV, CDR2 YYDKDF (reference sequence). The V gene lost 3 bases and the J gene lost 6 bases, with 14 bases spanning the gap. CDR3 DNA sequence: TGTGCCACCAGCAGCTCGGGGAAAGGTAATGGCTACACCTTC. Translation: CATSSSGKGNGYTF. Looking up the rest from reference TRBV15 and TRBJ1-2 gives the full variable domain: DAMVIQNPRYQVTQFGKPVTLSCSQTLNHNVMYWYQQKSSQAPKLLFHYYDKDFNNEADTPDNFQSRRPNTSFCFLDIRSPGLGDTAMYLCATSSSGKGNGYTFGSGTRLTVV.